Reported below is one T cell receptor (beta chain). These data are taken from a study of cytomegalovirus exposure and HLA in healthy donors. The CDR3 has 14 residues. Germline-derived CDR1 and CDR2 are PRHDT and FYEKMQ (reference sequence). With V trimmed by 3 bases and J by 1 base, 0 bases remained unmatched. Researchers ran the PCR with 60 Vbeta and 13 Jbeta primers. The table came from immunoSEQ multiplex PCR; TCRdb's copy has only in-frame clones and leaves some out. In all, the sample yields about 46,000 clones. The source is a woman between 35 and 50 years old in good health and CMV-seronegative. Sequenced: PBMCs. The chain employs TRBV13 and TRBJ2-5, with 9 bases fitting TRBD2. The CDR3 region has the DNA TGTGCCAGCAGCTTGGGACTAGCCCAAGAGACCCAGTACTTC. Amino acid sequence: CASSLGLAQETQYF.